A selection of T cell receptor beta chains follows, all from one sample in a study of cytomegalovirus exposure and HLA in healthy donors. Profiled with immunoSEQ multiplex PCR; TCRdb holds only in-frame clones, not every one. This table holds approximately 140,000 clones, about 79% found once. The specimen was PBMCs. Source of these receptors: a man aged 45-60 years in good health and CMV-seronegative. The CDR3 runs from the conserved cysteine through the conserved F or W.

v_call,j_call,cdr3_aa
TRBV6-1,TRBJ1-1,CASMSGPGGTEAFF
TRBV9,TRBJ1-2,CASSAYLRGTGGHGYTF
TRBV7-9,TRBJ2-1,CASSFQTGENEQFF
TRBV9,TRBJ1-2,CASSPSGNPANYGYTF
TRBV6-6,TRBJ1-1,CASSYGGQVETEAFF
TRBV19,TRBJ2-1,CASSFGTGDYNEQFF
TRBV30,TRBJ2-7,CAWGQGAEQYF
TRBV6-1,TRBJ1-6,CASSGQAVKNSPLHF
TRBV15,TRBJ1-1,CATSRARAYTEAFF
TRBV13,TRBJ2-3,CASSKRGGTDTQYF
TRBV6-1,TRBJ2-2,CASSESRSGELFF
TRBV5-1,TRBJ2-5,CASSFSQGAGETQYF
TRBV4-3,TRBJ2-2,CASSQSGGTGELFF
TRBV5-4,TRBJ1-4,CASSWTGGSNEKLFF
TRBV14,TRBJ1-3,CASSPLLAQAGNTIYF
TRBV5-1,TRBJ2-1,CASSTGGGVSYNEQFF
TRBV28,TRBJ2-7,CASSPDSSSYEQYF
TRBV19,TRBJ2-7,CASSRDNAYEQYF
TRBV27,TRBJ2-3,CASSLLSGGRGTDTQYF
TRBV2,TRBJ2-5,CASRDLGGGQETQYF
TRBV7-9,TRBJ1-2,CASSQGQGRTNYGYTF
TRBV10-3,TRBJ2-3,CAISEGALPLQYF
TRBV29-1,TRBJ1-5,CSVESGGNQPQHF
TRBV2,TRBJ1-2,CASSDRFNYGYTF
TRBV13,TRBJ1-3,CASSFITGAGNTIYF
TRBV5-1,TRBJ1-1,CASSVDRVNTEAFF
TRBV2,TRBJ1-1,CASHLMNTEAFF
TRBV28,TRBJ2-3,CASRLTSTDTQYF
TRBV18,TRBJ1-1,CASSSTGTGGTEAFF
TRBV15,TRBJ2-7,CATSREGTGEQYF
TRBV23-1,TRBJ2-2,CASSQSLAGGNTGELFF
TRBV7-6,TRBJ2-7,CASSLAPLRFSGGEQYF
TRBV25-1,TRBJ2-4,CASSTGAGKNIQYF
TRBV12-5,TRBJ1-6,CASGPTDSPLHF
TRBV5-1,TRBJ2-3,CASSLAEAGLITDTQYF
TRBV19,TRBJ1-2,CASSGRVFYGYTF
TRBV7-8,TRBJ2-6,CASSSEQGMISGANVLTF
TRBV9,TRBJ1-1,CASSVGGGSTEAFF
TRBV7-2,TRBJ2-1,CASSFGGYEQFF
TRBV2,TRBJ2-5,CASSEEGRGLGTQYF
TRBV6-5,TRBJ1-1,CASSYGGADTEAFF
TRBV7-2,TRBJ2-7,CASSLVFAVYEQYF
TRBV27,TRBJ1-5,CASSFTGGWQPQHF
TRBV18,TRBJ2-2,CASSPAGGAVTGELFF
TRBV4-1,TRBJ1-3,CASSQAPLGTIYF
TRBV7-9,TRBJ1-1,CASSPGTYGTEAFF
TRBV19,TRBJ1-5,CASSIGGRGQPQHF
TRBV5-1,TRBJ2-1,CASRFTDSAYNEQFF
TRBV7-9,TRBJ2-3,CASSNTWTGTTDTQYF
TRBV13,TRBJ2-5,CASSGTARGVQETQYF
TRBV2,TRBJ1-1,CATTRGIGTEAFF
TRBV7-3,TRBJ2-1,CASSSAGDYNEQFF
TRBV9,TRBJ2-1,CASSGHRGTYNEQFF
TRBV7-3,TRBJ1-2,CASSLNQGSGYTF
TRBV25-1,TRBJ2-7,CASSPRTGTYEQYF
TRBV2,TRBJ2-7,CASSKGSDEQYF
TRBV10-1,TRBJ2-1,CASSDQRGAIYEQFF